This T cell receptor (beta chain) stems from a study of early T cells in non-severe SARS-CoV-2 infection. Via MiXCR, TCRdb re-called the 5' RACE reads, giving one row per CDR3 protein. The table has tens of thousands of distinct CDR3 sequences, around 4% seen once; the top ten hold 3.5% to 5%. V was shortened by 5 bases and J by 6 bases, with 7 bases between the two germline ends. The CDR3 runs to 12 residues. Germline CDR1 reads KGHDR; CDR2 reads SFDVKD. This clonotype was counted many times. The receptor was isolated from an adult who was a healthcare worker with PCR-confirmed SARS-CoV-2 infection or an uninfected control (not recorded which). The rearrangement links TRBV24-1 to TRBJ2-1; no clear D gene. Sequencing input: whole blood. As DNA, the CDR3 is TGTGCCACCAGTGGATCATTCAATGAGCAGTTCTTC. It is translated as CATSGSFNEQFF.